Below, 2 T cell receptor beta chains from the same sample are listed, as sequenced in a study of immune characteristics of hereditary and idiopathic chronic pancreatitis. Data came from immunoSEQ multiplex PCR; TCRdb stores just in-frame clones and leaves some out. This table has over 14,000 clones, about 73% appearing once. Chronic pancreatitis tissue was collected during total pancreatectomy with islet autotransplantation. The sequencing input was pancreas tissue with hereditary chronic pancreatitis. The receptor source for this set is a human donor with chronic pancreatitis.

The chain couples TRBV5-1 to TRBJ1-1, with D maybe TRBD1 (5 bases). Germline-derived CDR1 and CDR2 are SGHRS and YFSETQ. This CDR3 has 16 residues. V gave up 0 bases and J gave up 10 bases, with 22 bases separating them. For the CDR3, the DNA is TGCGCCAGCAGCTTGGCCCCTATCGGGGCGCAGATCGGAGCTTTCTTT. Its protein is CASSLAPIGAQIGAFF.

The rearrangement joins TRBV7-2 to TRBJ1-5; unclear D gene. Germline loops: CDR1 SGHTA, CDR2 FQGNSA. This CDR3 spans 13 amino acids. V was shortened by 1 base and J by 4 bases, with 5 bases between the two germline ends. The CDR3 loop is CASSLGVNQPQHF. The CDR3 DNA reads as TGTGCCAGCAGCTTAGGCGTAAATCAGCCCCAGCATTTT.